This TCR beta chain derives from a study of cytomegalovirus exposure and HLA in healthy donors. Germline V CDR1 and CDR2: SGHRS, YFSETQ. V gave up 0 bases and J gave up 4 bases; unmatched junction bases: 14. The CDR3 loop spans 20 amino acids. PCR amplification relied on 60 Vbeta primers (plus 13 Jbeta primers). Clones were sequenced by immunoSEQ multiplex PCR, and TCRdb holds only the in-frame ones, with some missing. The data contain 150,000 to 200,000 clones, around 79% of them seen just once; the ten biggest clones take up about 0.5%. Study results and caveats: High specificity and sensitivity for cytomegalovirus status were reported for the classifier. In a later analysis, compared with equally common non-associated chains, HLA-associated beta chains were more expanded. Three CMV-associated chains proved CMV antigen-specific in vitro. Of the V segments, some could not be distinguished, including TRBV6-2 and TRBV6-3, and were excluded.

For this clone: Its antigen remains unknown.

The sequenced material came from PBMCs. This receptor was identified in a woman in her forties or fifties in good health and CMV-seronegative. V is TRBV5-1 and J is TRBJ2-3; TRBD2 matches 13 bases. The CDR3 sequence: CASSLAAFGTSGEGSDTQYF. In DNA, the CDR3 is TGCGCCAGCAGCTTGGCAGCTTTTGGGACTAGCGGGGAGGGGTCAGATACGCAGTATTTT.